This entry lists 15 T cell receptor beta chains sequenced from one sample in a study of Ad26.COV2.S vaccination and SARS-CoV-2 variants. Here immunoSEQ multiplex PCR was the method, and the copy in TCRdb shows in-frame clones only, minus some. The profile shows around 450,000 clones, around 91% of them singletons. Regarding treatment: about 20 received Ad26.COV2.S at low or high dose, single or two shots; several received placebo; per-sample allocation not given. The samples date from day 63 after the first vaccine or placebo injection. The input for sequencing was peripheral blood, taken in a trial of Ad26.COV2.S vaccine versus placebo. The receptors derive from a person aged 18 to 59 who received the Ad26.COV2.S COVID-19 vaccine or a placebo.

Note on this clone: This specimen includes other DNA sequences encoding the same CDR3. V is TRBV28 and J is TRBJ2-7; D gene ambiguous. Germline V gives CDR1 MDHEN, CDR2 SYDVKM. The CDR3 extends over 12 amino acids. The V end lost 3 bases, the J end lost 1 base, and 4 bases lay between the germline ends. The CDR3 protein is CASSFTSYEQYF. CDR3 nucleotides: TGTGCCAGCAGTTTTACATCCTACGAGCAGTACTTC. Drawing the rest from reference TRBV28 and TRBJ2-7, the complete variable domain is DVKVTQSSRYLVKRTGEKVFLECVQDMDHENMFWYRQDPGLGLRLIYFSYDVKMKEKGDIPEGYSVSREKKERFSLILESASTNQTSMYLCASSFTSYEQYFGPGTRLTVT.

V gene TRBV7-2 combines with J gene TRBJ2-7; D may be TRBD2 (6 bases). Germline V lookup: CDR1 SGHTA, CDR2 FQGNSA. This CDR3 has 16 residues. V was shortened by 1 base and J by 2 bases, with 15 bases between the two germline ends. For the CDR3, the DNA is TGTGCCAGCAGCTTAGGCGCGTCCGCGGGGACCTACGAGCAGTACTTC. The encoded protein is CASSLGASAGTYEQYF.

The rearrangement uses TRBV3-1 (or the pseudogene TRBV3-2) and TRBJ2-5, with 9 bases fitting TRBD2. The V and J ends lost 0 bases and 2 bases, in that order; junction bases with no gene match: 7. This CDR3 comprises 17 residues. Germline V gene data show CDR1 as LGHDT and CDR2 as YNNKEL (reference sequence). CDR3 region: CASSQDMAGGGQETQYF. The CDR3 DNA sequence: TGTGCCAGCAGCCAAGATATGGCGGGAGGGGGGCAAGAGACCCAGTACTTC.

This chain links TRBV6-6 with TRBJ1-4, with a weak D call TRBD1 (5 bases). The germline V gene encodes CDR1 MNHNY and CDR2 SVGAGI (reference sequence). The CDR3 contains 14 residues. Trimming removed 4 bases at V and 17 bases at J, with 23 bases between. CDR3 amino acids: CASSLSSPREGSFF. The CDR3 DNA is TGTGCCAGCAGTTTATCCTCCCCCAGGGAGGGGAGTTTTTTT.

This chain links TRBV14 with TRBJ2-2; 8 bases align to TRBD1. From germline, CDR1 is SGHDN and CDR2 FVKESK. V lost 2 bases, J lost 6 bases, and 2 bases stayed unmatched. The CDR3 extends over 14 amino acids. The CDR3 region has the DNA TGTGCCAGCAGCCAAACGACAGGGGCCGGGGAGCTGTTTTTT. Translated: CASSQTTGAGELFF.

This clone was seen a single time. This chain links TRBV28 with TRBJ1-2; tentatively, D is TRBD1 (5 bases). Germline V CDR1 and CDR2: MDHEN, SYDVKM. The CDR3 loop spans 13 amino acids. Trimming removed 5 bases at V and 5 bases at J, with 12 bases between. CDR3 nucleotides: TGTGCCAGCAGTCCCTCGGGGGAATATGGCTACACCTTC. Its protein product is CASSPSGEYGYTF.

The chain has TRBV27 and TRBJ2-5; the D gene is possibly TRBD1 (5 bases). CDR3 length: 14 residues. CDR1 and CDR2 from the germline V gene are MNHEY and SMNVEV (reference sequence). V shed 6 bases and J shed 0 bases, with 11 bases lying between them. The CDR3 DNA reads as TGTGCCAGCAGACAGCGACAGTACCAAGAGACCCAGTACTTC. Translation gives CASRQRQYQETQYF.

V and J are TRBV28 and TRBJ2-6; no clear D. CDR3 length equals 14 residues. Looked up from germline, CDR1 is MDHEN and CDR2 is SYDVKM. V was cut by 6 bases and J by 2 bases, with 8 bases left in between. DNA for the CDR3: TGTGCCAGCAGCCTAGAAGCTGGGGCCAACGTCCTGACTTTC. Translated: CASSLEAGANVLTF. Looking up the rest from reference TRBV28 and TRBJ2-6 gives the full variable domain: DVKVTQSSRYLVKRTGEKVFLECVQDMDHENMFWYRQDPGLGLRLIYFSYDVKMKEKGDIPEGYSVSREKKERFSLILESASTNQTSMYLCASSLEAGANVLTFGAGSRLTVL.

This clone came up once. This chain joins TRBV14 and TRBJ1-2; the match to TRBD1 covers 7 bases. The CDR3 is 13 amino acids. The V gene's germline CDR1 is SGHDN and CDR2 FVKESK. Germline trimming cut 4 bases from V and 6 bases from J; bases unmatched to any gene: 5. CDR3: CASSRNRGHGYTF. CDR3 DNA: TGTGCCAGCAGCCGAAACAGGGGTCATGGCTACACCTTC.

The rearrangement links TRBV7-3 to TRBJ2-3; 8 positions match TRBD2. Germline CDR1 SGHTA, CDR2 FQGTGA. The CDR3 spans 18 residues. V was pared by 5 bases and J by 0 bases, with 13 bases of the junction left unmatched. CDR3 bases: TGTGCCAGCAGCCCCCAACCCTTAGCGGGGAGGAGCACAGATACGCAGTATTTT. It codes for CASSPQPLAGRSTDTQYF.

This clone is a singleton in its sample. This chain connects TRBV28 to TRBJ1-1; weak D call: TRBD1 (6 bases). This CDR3 is built from 17 residues. In germline, CDR1 is MDHEN, CDR2 SYDVKM. Between the trimmed V and J ends, which lost 4 bases and 7 bases, there was a span of 25 bases. Here the CDR3 reads CASSSAPGGLGLNEAFF. CDR3 DNA: TGTGCCAGCAGTTCGGCCCCCGGGGGGCTAGGGTTGAATGAAGCTTTCTTT.

The chain joins TRBV11-3 to TRBJ2-7; D not resolved. Germline CDR1 is SGHNT and CDR2 is YENEEA. The CDR3 is 13 residues long. Trimming stripped 0 bases from V and 6 bases from J, with 9 bases between. The CDR3 loop is CASSLEQLSEQYF. The DNA for the CDR3 is TGTGCCAGCAGCTTAGAACAGCTTAGCGAGCAGTACTTC.

This sequence joins TRBV6-5 and TRBJ1-6; D may be TRBD1 (5 bases). The length of the CDR3 is 15 residues. Trimming shortened V by 6 bases and J by 4 bases, and 13 bases separated the two germline ends. Germline CDR1 reads MNHEY; CDR2 reads SVGAGI. The CDR3 region has the DNA TGTGCCAGCAGGGATGCGGGGGGATATAATTCACCCCTCCACTTT. It encodes CASRDAGGYNSPLHF.

This sequence joins TRBV2 and TRBJ2-7, with D uncertain. V lost 1 base to trimming and J lost 5 bases, with 15 bases between them. There are 15 residues in the CDR3. Germline lookup yields CDR1 SNHLY and CDR2 FYNNEI. The CDR3 region is CASSEEGSFTHEQYF. The CDR3 DNA sequence: TGTGCCAGCAGTGAAGAGGGATCCTTCACTCACGAGCAGTACTTC.

The rearrangement joins TRBV19 to TRBJ2-5; 11 bases align to TRBD2. The germline V gene has CDR1 LNHDA and CDR2 SQIVND (reference sequence). V shed 3 bases and J 2 bases; nucleotides not matched to a gene: 5. The CDR3 length is 16 residues. This chain's CDR3 is CASSMLAGGPQETQYF. The DNA of the CDR3 is TGTGCCAGTAGTATGTTAGCGGGAGGGCCACAAGAGACCCAGTACTTC. Supplemented by reference TRBV19 and TRBJ2-5, the full variable domain reads DGGITQSPKYLFRKEGQNVTLSCEQNLNHDAMYWYRQDPGQGLRLIYYSQIVNDFQKGDIAEGYSVSREKKESFPLTVTSAQKNPTAFYLCASSMLAGGPQETQYFGPGTRLLVL.